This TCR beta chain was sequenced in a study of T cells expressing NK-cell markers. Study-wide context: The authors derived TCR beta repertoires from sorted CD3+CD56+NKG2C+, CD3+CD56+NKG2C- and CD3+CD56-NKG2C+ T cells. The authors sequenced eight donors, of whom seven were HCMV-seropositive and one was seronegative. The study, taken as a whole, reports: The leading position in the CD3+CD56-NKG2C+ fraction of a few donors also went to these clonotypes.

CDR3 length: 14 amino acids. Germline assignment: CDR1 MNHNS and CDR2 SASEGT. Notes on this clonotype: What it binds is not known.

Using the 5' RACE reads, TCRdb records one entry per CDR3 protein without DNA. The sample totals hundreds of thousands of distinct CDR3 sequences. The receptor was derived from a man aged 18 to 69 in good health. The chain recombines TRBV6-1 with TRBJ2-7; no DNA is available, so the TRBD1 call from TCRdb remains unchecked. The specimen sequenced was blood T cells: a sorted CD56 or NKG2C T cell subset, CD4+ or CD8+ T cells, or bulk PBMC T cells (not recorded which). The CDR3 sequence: CASSEDRASYEQYF.